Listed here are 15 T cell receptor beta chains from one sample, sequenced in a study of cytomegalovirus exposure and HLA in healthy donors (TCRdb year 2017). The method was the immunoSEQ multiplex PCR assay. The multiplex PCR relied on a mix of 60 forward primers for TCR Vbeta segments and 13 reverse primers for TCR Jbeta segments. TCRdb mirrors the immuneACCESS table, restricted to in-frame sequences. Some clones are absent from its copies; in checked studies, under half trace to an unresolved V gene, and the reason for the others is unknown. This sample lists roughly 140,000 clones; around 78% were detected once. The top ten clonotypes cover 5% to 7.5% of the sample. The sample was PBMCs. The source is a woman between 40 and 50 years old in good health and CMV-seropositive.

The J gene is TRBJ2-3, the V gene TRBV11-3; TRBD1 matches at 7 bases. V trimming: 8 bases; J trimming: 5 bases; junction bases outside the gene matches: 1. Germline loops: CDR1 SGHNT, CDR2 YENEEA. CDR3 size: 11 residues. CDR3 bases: TGTGCCAGCGGACAGGTAGATACGCAGTATTTT. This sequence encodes CASGQVDTQYF.

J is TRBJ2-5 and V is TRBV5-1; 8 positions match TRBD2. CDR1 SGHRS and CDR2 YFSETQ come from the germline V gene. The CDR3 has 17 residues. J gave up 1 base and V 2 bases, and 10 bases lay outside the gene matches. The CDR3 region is CASSFGFRSGIQETQYF. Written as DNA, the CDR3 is TGCGCCAGCAGCTTCGGGTTCCGTAGCGGGATCCAAGAGACCCAGTACTTC.

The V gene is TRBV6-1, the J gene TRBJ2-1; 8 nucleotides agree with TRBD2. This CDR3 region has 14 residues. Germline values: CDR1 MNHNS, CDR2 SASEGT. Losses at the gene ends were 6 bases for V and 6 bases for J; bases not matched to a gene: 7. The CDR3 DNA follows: TGTGCCAGCAGCGGGACTAGAGGGGTCAATGAGCAGTTCTTC. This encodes CASSGTRGVNEQFF.

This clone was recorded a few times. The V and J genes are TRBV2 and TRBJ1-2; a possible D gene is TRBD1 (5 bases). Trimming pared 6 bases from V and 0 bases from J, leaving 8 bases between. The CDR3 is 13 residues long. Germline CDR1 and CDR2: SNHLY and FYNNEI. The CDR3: CASRTVTNYGYTF. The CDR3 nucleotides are TGTGCCAGCAGGACAGTAACTAACTATGGCTACACCTTC.

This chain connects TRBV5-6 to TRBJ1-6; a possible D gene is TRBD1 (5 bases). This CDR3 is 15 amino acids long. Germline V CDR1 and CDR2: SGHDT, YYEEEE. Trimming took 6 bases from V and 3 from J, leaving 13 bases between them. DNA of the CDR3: TGTGCCAGCAACCTGGGGCAAAGCTATAATTCACCCCTCCACTTT. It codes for CASNLGQSYNSPLHF.

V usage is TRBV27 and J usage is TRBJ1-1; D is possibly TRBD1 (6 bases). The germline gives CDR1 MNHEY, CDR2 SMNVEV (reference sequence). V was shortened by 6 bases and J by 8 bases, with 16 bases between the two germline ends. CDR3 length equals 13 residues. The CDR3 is CASSPSRGQEAFF. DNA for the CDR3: TGTGCCAGCAGCCCGTCGAGGGGACAAGAAGCTTTCTTT.

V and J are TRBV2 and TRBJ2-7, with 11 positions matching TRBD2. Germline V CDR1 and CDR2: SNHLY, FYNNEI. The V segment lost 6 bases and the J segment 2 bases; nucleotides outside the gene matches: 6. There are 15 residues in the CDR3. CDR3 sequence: CASSDLAGGTYEQYF. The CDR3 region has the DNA TGTGCCAGCAGCGACCTAGCGGGAGGAACCTACGAGCAGTACTTC.

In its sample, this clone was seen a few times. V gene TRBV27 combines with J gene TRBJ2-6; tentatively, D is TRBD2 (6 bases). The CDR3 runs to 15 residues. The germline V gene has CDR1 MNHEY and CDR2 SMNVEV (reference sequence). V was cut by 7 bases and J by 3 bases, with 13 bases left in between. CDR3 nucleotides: TGTGCCAGCAAAGAGACTAGAGGTGGGGCCAACGTCCTGACTTTC. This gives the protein CASKETRGGANVLTF. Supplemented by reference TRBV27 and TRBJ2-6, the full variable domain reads EAQVTQNPRYLITVTGKKLTVTCSQNMNHEYMSWYRQDPGLGLRQIYYSMNVEVTDKGDVPEGYKVSRKEKRNFPLILESPSPNQTSLYFCASKETRGGANVLTFGAGSRLTVL.

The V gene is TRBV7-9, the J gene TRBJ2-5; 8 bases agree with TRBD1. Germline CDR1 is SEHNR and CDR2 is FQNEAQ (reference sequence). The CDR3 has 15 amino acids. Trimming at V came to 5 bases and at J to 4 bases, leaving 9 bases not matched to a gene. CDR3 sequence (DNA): TGTGCCAGCAGCCGCAACAGGGGGAGGAGAGAGACCCAGTACTTC. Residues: CASSRNRGRRETQYF.

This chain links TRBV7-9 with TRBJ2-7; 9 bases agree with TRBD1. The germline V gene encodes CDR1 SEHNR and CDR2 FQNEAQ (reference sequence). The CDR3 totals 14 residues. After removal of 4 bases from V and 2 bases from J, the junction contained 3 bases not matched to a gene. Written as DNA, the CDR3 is TGTGCCAGCAGCTCCAACAGGGGGCCCTACGAGCAGTACTTC. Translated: CASSSNRGPYEQYF.

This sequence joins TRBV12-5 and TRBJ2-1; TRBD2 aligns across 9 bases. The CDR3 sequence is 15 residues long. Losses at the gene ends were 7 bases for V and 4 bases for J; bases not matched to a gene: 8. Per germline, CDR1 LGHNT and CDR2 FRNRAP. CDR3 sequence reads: CASARLADLYNEQFF. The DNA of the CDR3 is TGTGCTAGTGCCCGACTAGCGGATCTGTACAATGAGCAGTTCTTC. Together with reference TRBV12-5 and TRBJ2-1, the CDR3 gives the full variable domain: DARVTQTPRHKVTEMGQEVTMRCQPILGHNTVFWYRQTMMQGLELLAYFRNRAPLDDSGMPKDRFSAEMPDATLATLKIQPSEPRDSAVYFCASARLADLYNEQFFGPGTRLTVL.

The DNA of the CDR3 is TGTGCCAGCAGGTTTAGCGGGAGGGCCGAGTTCTTC. Translating gives CASRFSGRAEFF. The chain recombines TRBV5-6 with TRBJ2-1; 11 nucleotides align to TRBD2. Germline V gene sequence: CDR1 SGHDT, CDR2 YYEEEE. The CDR3 spans 12 residues. Trimming removed 5 bases from V and 14 bases from J; junction bases left unmatched: 6.

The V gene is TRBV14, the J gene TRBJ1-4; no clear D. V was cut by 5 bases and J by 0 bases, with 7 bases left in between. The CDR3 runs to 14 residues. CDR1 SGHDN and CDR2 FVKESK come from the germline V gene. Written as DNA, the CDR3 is TGTGCCAGCAGCGAAGTAACAACTAATGAAAAACTGTTTTTT. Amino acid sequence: CASSEVTTNEKLFF.

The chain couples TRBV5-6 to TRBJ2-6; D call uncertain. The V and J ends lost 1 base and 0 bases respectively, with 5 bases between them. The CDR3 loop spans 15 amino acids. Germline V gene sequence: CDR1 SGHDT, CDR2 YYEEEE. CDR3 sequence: CASSLISSGANVLTF. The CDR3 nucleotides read TGTGCCAGCAGCTTGATCAGCTCTGGGGCCAACGTCCTGACTTTC.

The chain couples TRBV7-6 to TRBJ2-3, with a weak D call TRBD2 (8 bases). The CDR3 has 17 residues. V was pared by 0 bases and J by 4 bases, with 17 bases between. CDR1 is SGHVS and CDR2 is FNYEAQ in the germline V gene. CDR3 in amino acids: CASSLAPPGGGADTQYF. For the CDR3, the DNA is TGTGCCAGCAGCTTAGCTCCGCCGGGAGGGGGCGCAGATACGCAGTATTTT.